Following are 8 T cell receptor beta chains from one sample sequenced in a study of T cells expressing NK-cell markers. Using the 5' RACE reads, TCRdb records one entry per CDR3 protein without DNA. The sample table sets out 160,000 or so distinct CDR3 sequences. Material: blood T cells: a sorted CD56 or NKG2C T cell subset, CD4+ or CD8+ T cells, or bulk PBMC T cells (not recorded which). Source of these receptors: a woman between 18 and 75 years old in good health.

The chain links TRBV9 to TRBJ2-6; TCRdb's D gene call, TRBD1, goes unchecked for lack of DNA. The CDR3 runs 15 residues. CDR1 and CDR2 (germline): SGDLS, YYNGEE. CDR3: CAGGEPGAGANVLTF.

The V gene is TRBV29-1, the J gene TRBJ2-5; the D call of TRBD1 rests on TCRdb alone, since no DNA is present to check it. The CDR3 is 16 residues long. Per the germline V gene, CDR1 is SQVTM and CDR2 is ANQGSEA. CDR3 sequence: CSVRTGNINFMETQYF.

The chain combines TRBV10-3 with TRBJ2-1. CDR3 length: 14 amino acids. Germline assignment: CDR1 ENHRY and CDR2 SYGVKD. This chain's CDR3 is CAISDRSSYNEQFF.

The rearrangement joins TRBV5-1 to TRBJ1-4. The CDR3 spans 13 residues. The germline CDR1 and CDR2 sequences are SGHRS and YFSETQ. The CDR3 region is CASSLQGNEKLFF.

The CDR3 sequence is CASSADWGFSNEQFF. V is TRBV7-2 and J is TRBJ2-1. The CDR3 consists of 15 residues. Germline CDR1 is SGHTA and CDR2 is FQGNSA.

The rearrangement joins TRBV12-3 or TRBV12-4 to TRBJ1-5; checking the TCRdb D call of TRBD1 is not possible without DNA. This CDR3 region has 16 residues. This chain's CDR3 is CASSSVGGLSNQPQHF.

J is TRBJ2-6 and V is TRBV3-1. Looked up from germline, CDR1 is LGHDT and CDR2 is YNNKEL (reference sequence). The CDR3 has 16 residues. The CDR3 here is CASSQDMGLGANVLTF.

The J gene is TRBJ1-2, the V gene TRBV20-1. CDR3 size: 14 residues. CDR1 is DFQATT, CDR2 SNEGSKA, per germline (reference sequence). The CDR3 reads CSAQSGGDSRGYTF.